Below, 28 T cell receptor beta chains from the same sample are listed, as sequenced in a study of CD4 and CD8 cells across lung adenocarcinoma regions. TCRdb re-analysed the PCR reads in MiXCR, keeping a single row per CDR3 protein. The top ten clones hold roughly 25% of a sample with 10,000 to 15,000 distinct CDR3 sequences, around 48% of them seen once. The sequenced sample was CD8+ T cells from the margin of a lung tumor. The receptors originated from a female donor with lung adenocarcinoma. The CD4 and CD8 labels of this study may be unreliable.

In its sample, this clonotype was seen many times. The rearrangement uses TRBV5-6 and TRBJ2-5, with 8 positions matching TRBD1. The CDR3 is 15 residues long. V shed 3 bases, J shed 0 bases, and the junction held 4 bases outside the gene matches. Germline values: CDR1 SGHDT, CDR2 YYEEEE. DNA for the CDR3: TGTGCCAGCAGCTACCGGACAGGGTACCAAGAGACCCAGTACTTC. It codes for CASSYRTGYQETQYF.

The rearrangement links TRBV2 to TRBJ2-4, with TRBD2 as a possible D gene (5 bases). Between the trimmed V and J ends, which lost 7 bases and 2 bases, there was a span of 12 bases. The CDR3 consists of 14 residues. Germline-derived CDR1 and CDR2 are SNHLY and FYNNEI. The CDR3 loop reads CASNRFGTKNIQYF. For the CDR3, the DNA is TGTGCCAGCAACAGATTCGGGACCAAAAACATTCAGTACTTC. The whole variable domain, filled in from reference TRBV2 and TRBJ2-4, reads EPEVTQTPSHQVTQMGQEVILRCVPISNHLYFYWYRQILGQKVEFLVSFYNNEISEKSEIFDDQFSVERPDGSNFTLKIRSTKLEDSAMYFCASNRFGTKNIQYFGAGTRLSVL.

The genes are TRBV6-1 and TRBJ2-1; 10 bases are a match to TRBD2. Germline CDR1 is MNHNS and CDR2 is SASEGT. V lost 8 bases, J lost 7 bases, and 11 bases stayed unmatched. This CDR3 is 15 amino acids long. DNA of the CDR3: TGTGCCAGCGGATTCCCGGGGACTAGCGCAAATGAGCAGTTCTTC. The encoded protein is CASGFPGTSANEQFF.

Points on this clonotype: At one end, the junction sequence differs from germline, possibly due to a read error. V is TRBV6-1 and J is TRBJ2-3; D is possibly TRBD1 (6 bases). The CDR3 contains 17 residues. Germline loops: CDR1 MNHNS, CDR2 SASEGT. The CDR3 loop is CASSVGRGHGSTDTLYF. CDR3 bases: TGTGCCAGCAGTGTTGGTCGGGGACATGGAAGCACAGATACGCTGTATTTT.

A word on this clonotype: With a much larger clone just one base away, this may be a read error. The conserved closing phenylalanine or tryptophan is absent in this CDR3, likely reflecting a read error. This chain connects TRBV27 to TRBJ2-1; 9 bases map to TRBD2. Germline assignment: CDR1 MNHEY and CDR2 SMNVEV (reference sequence). This CDR3 has 18 amino acids. Trimming took 5 bases from V and 3 from J; bases not matched to a gene: 14. The CDR3 loop reads CASSTGLARSGRYNEQFL. As DNA, the CDR3 is TGTGCCAGCAGTACGGGACTAGCCAGATCAGGACGCTACAATGAGCAGTTCTTA.

On this clonotype itself: This may be a read error, as it is one base from a much larger clone. The genes are TRBV12-3 or TRBV12-4 and TRBJ2-1; D gene unclear. The assigned J gene may be wrong: the sequence end matches TRBJ2-7 better. The CDR3 has 14 residues. CDR3 sequence: CASSFDIEYNEQYF. DNA of the CDR3: TGTGCCAGCAGTTTTGACATAGAATACAATGAGCAGTACTTC.

This chain uses TRBV23-1 with TRBJ2-2, with D perhaps assigned TRBD1 or TRBD2 (5 bases each). TRBV23-1 is an ORF, and what it does is uncertain. V dropped 4 bases and J dropped 12 bases, with 15 bases sitting between them. The CDR3 sequence is 13 residues long. The CDR3, as DNA: TGCGCCAGCAGTCTGCCGCGCAGGGACCAGCTGTTTTTT. Its translation: CASSLPRRDQLFF.

This clonotype was picked up a small number of times. This chain joins TRBV9 and TRBJ2-7; 10 bases align to TRBD1. With V trimmed by 4 bases and J by 2 bases, 9 bases remained unmatched. This CDR3 has 16 residues. The germline V gene has CDR1 SGDLS and CDR2 YYNGEE. This chain's CDR3 is CASSPSGQGVTYEQYF. The CDR3 DNA follows: TGTGCCAGCAGCCCCTCAGGACAGGGGGTTACCTACGAGCAGTACTTC.

Note on this clonotype: The junction shows a germline mismatch at one end, possibly a read error. The chain recombines TRBV12-3 or TRBV12-4 with TRBJ1-5; D ambiguous. CDR3 length: 14 amino acids. CDR3 nucleotide sequence: TGTGCCAGCAGTGAGACTGAGAATAATCCACCCCACCATTTT. The encoded protein is CASSETENNPPHHF.

This clonotype qualifies as medium-sized. The CDR3 region has the DNA TGTGCCAGCAGTTACTCGGGAGGGTTCGGGGAGCTGTTTTTT. Residues: CASSYSGGFGELFF. The chain is built from TRBV6-5 and TRBJ2-2, with 7 bases that match TRBD2. There are 14 residues in the CDR3. The trim removed 0 bases at V and 7 bases at J, leaving 2 bases unmatched. Per the germline V gene, CDR1 is MNHEY and CDR2 is SVGAGI.

This clonotype was seen at least ten times. This sequence joins TRBV6-1 and TRBJ2-3, with 7 positions matching TRBD2. V lost 6 bases to trimming and J lost 2 bases; unmatched junction nucleotides: 5. This CDR3 has 14 amino acids. From germline, CDR1 is MNHNS and CDR2 SASEGT. For the CDR3, the DNA is TGTGCCAGCAGACCGACTAGCAACACAGATACGCAGTATTTT. Translated: CASRPTSNTDTQYF.

This chain connects TRBV6-1 to TRBJ2-5, with D perhaps being TRBD1 or TRBD2 (6 bases each). Near its end, the DNA agrees better with TRBJ2-3, so the J call may be wrong. CDR1 MNHNS and CDR2 SASEGT come from the germline V gene. The CDR3 is 16 residues long. The CDR3 bases are TGTGCCAGCGAGGGGCCCGGGGGCCGTGACCAAGAGACCCAGTATTTT. Translated: CASEGPGGRDQETQYF.

This chain joins TRBV10-3 and TRBJ2-1; 7 bases align to TRBD2. The DNA end favors TRBJ2-7, so the J call may be wrong. The length of the CDR3 is 15 residues. Germline V gene lookup returns CDR1 ENHRY and CDR2 SYGVKD. In DNA, the CDR3 is TGTGCCATCAGTGAGTCGGGGGGGGGTACAAATGCGCAGTACTTC. It encodes CAISESGGGTNAQYF.

This clonotype was observed at least ten times. This chain uses TRBV7-2 with TRBJ2-7, with unresolved D. The CDR3 consists of 14 residues. The germline gives CDR1 SGHTA, CDR2 FQGNSA. Trimming removed 1 base at V and 2 bases at J, with 9 bases between. CDR3 sequence: CASSLDTGTYEQYF. The CDR3 DNA follows: TGTGCCAGCAGCTTAGATACCGGAACCTACGAGCAGTACTTC.

Points on this clonotype: The junction differs from germline at one of its ends, possibly a read error. The chain has TRBV10-1 and TRBJ2-4, with a possible D match to TRBD2 (5 bases). The CDR3 contains 14 residues. CDR1 and CDR2 from the germline V gene are WNHNN and SYGVQD (reference sequence). This CDR3 reads CASTGLGAQNIQYF. For the CDR3, the DNA is TGCGCCAGCACGGGGTTGGGAGCCCAAAACATTCAGTATTTC.

The rearrangement joins TRBV9 to TRBJ2-1; 8 bases agree with TRBD2. Judging by the DNA end, TRBJ2-5 fits better; the J call may be wrong. The CDR3 totals 14 residues. Germline CDR1 SGDLS, CDR2 YYNGEE. DNA of the CDR3: TGTGCCAGCAGTCAGGGACTAGTGGAAGAGACCCAGTACTTC. The encoded protein is CASSQGLVEETQYF.

This clonotype is labeled as medium-sized. The chain employs TRBV12-3 or TRBV12-4 and TRBJ2-5; 8 bases map to TRBD1. The CDR3 is 13 amino acids. J was trimmed by 2 bases and V by 4 bases; bases with no gene match: 0. The CDR3: CASSYRGQETQYF. Written as DNA, the CDR3 is TGTGCCAGCAGTTACAGGGGGCAAGAGACCCAGTACTTC.

The chain has TRBV7-2 and TRBJ1-6; the D is unclear. This CDR3 region has 15 residues. Germline V gene sequence: CDR1 SGHTA, CDR2 FQGNSA. The V gene lost 5 bases and the J gene lost 3 bases, with 11 bases spanning the gap. The CDR3 region is CASSPLFSYNSPLHF. The CDR3 DNA reads as TGTGCCAGCAGCCCCCTTTTTAGCTATAATTCACCCCTCCACTTT.

V is TRBV5-1 and J is TRBJ1-1, with D perhaps TRBD1 (6 bases). Germline-derived CDR1 and CDR2 are SGHRS and YFSETQ. The ends were cut back, 2 bases at V and 3 bases at J, with 17 bases in the middle. The CDR3 length is 16 residues. The CDR3 DNA is TGCGCCAGCAGCTTTGGTAGGGGGGGACCGGACACTGAAGCTTTCTTT. It is translated as CASSFGRGGPDTEAFF.

The CDR3 region is CASSLDPEGGLNSPLHF. The CDR3 DNA reads as TGCGCCAGCAGCCTGGACCCAGAAGGTGGTCTTAATTCACCCCTCCACTTT. The gene calls are TRBV5-1 and TRBJ1-6; D unclear. CDR1 is SGHRS and CDR2 is YFSETQ in the germline V gene. The CDR3 has 17 residues. Trimming pared 4 bases from V and 6 bases from J, leaving 20 bases between.

Comment on this clonotype: A read error is possible here, since a much larger clone lies one base away. The rearrangement joins TRBV10-1 to TRBJ2-2; tentative D call: TRBD2 (5 bases). From germline, CDR1 is WNHNN and CDR2 SYGVQD (reference sequence). This CDR3 comprises 14 residues. CDR3 in amino acids: CASSESHLPGELYF. The CDR3 DNA follows: TGCGCCAGCAGTGAGTCCCACTTACCCGGGGAGCTGTATTTT.

This CDR3 is CASSPGQGEGNTQYF. DNA of the CDR3: TGTGCCAGCAGCCCCGGACAGGGGGAGGGTAATACGCAGTATTTT. This chain joins TRBV11-3 and TRBJ2-3; 10 bases match TRBD1. This CDR3 region has 15 residues. J gave up 7 bases and V 5 bases, and 9 bases lay outside the gene matches. CDR1 and CDR2 (germline): SGHNT, YENEEA. Filled out from reference TRBV11-3 and TRBJ2-3, the complete variable domain reads EAGVVQSPRYKIIEKKQPVAFWCNPISGHNTLYWYLQNLGQGPELLIRYENEEAVDDSQLPKDRFSAERLKGVDSTLKIQPAELGDSAVYLCASSPGQGEGNTQYFGPGTRLTVL.

Concerning this clonotype: One end of the junction is discordant with germline, which a read error may explain. The V call is TRBV7-7, the J call TRBJ2-1; the D gene is possibly TRBD1 (5 bases). Per germline, CDR1 SSHAT and CDR2 FNYEAQ (reference sequence). This CDR3 contains 13 residues. The CDR3: CASSLGANNEQFF. CDR3 coding DNA: TGTGCTAGCAGCTTAGGGGCGAACAATGAGCAGTTCTTC.

V usage is TRBV24-1 and J usage is TRBJ2-1, with 14 bases lining up with TRBD2. V shed 4 bases, J shed 7 bases, and the junction held 14 bases outside the gene matches. The CDR3 contains 19 residues. Germline V gene sequence: CDR1 KGHDR, CDR2 SFDVKD. The CDR3 nucleotides read TGTGCCACCAGTGACCTGGGACTAGCGGGGGAACCACTGGGGAATGAGCAGTTCTTC. Amino acid sequence: CATSDLGLAGEPLGNEQFF.

This chain links TRBV24-1 with TRBJ2-1; D might be TRBD2 (6 bases). CDR1 and CDR2 from the germline V gene are KGHDR and SFDVKD. V dropped 11 bases and J dropped 6 bases, with 13 bases sitting between them. This CDR3 contains 12 residues. The CDR3 nucleotides are TGTGCCATCTCAAGCGGGTCCAATGAGCAGTTCTTC. Amino acid sequence: CAISSGSNEQFF.

Notes on this clonotype: One base away lies a much larger clone, so this may be a sequencing read error. The chain has TRBV6-1 and TRBJ1-6, with D perhaps TRBD1 (6 bases). Per germline, CDR1 MNHNS and CDR2 SASEGT. This CDR3 is built from 14 residues. The CDR3 DNA sequence: TGTGCCAGCAATGAAGCTTACAGGGATTCACCCCTCCACTTT. Protein: CASNEAYRDSPLHF.

Points on this clonotype: Its ends do not fully match the called genes, so a read error is possible. The rearrangement uses TRBV6-1 and TRBJ2-3; TRBD2 aligns across 8 bases. The CDR3 is 18 residues long. Germline CDR1 is MNHNS and CDR2 is SASEGT. The CDR3 DNA reads TGTGCCAGTGGGGGAGGTCCCACAGGGCGGGGGGCGAAAAACACGCAGTATTTC. Its translation: CASGGGPTGRGAKNTQYF.

This clonotype was counted ten times or more. J is TRBJ2-1 and V is TRBV6-5; no firm D call. TRBJ2-7 explains the end of the DNA better; the J call may be wrong. This CDR3 spans 15 amino acids. From germline, CDR1 is MNHEY and CDR2 SVGAGI. CDR3: CASSLTPTGSYEQYF. CDR3 coding DNA: TGTGCCAGCAGTTTAACCCCGACGGGCTCCTACGAGCAGTACTTC.